The rows below give T cell receptor beta chains drawn from one sample of a study of cytomegalovirus exposure and HLA in healthy donors. This table comes from immunoSEQ multiplex PCR, and its TCRdb copy is limited to in-frame clones, with some not included. Of 60,000 to 65,000 clones listed, about 72% are singletons. Sequencing was carried out using PBMCs. These receptors were taken from a middle-aged man in good health and CMV-seropositive. Both conserved end residues are part of each CDR3. Fields, in order: V gene, clone size, D gene, J gene, CDR3 protein, CDR3 DNA. D genes are given only for firm matches. The listing skips clone size in some rows; elsewhere it reads once, few, many or a size class.

v_gene: TRBV30; abundance: -; d_gene: TRBD1; j_gene: TRBJ1-1; CDR3aa: CAWFFNPGQGAWDTEAFF; CDR3nt: TGTGCCTGGTTCTTCAACCCGGGACAGGGGGCTTGGGACACTGAAGCTTTCTTT
v_gene: TRBV7-8; abundance: once; d_gene: -; j_gene: TRBJ1-3; CDR3aa: CASSLVRAGYGNTIYF; CDR3nt: TGTGCCAGCAGCTTAGTTAGGGCAGGGTATGGAAACACCATATATTTT
v_gene: TRBV5-5; abundance: -; d_gene: -; j_gene: TRBJ1-5; CDR3aa: CASSFQGGRVQPQHF; CDR3nt: TGTGCCAGCAGCTTCCAGGGAGGAAGAGTCCAGCCCCAGCATTTT
v_gene: TRBV12-5; abundance: -; d_gene: TRBD1; j_gene: TRBJ1-1; CDR3aa: CASGLGQGSTEAFF; CDR3nt: TGTGCTAGTGGTTTAGGACAGGGATCCACTGAAGCTTTCTTT
v_gene: TRBV4-1; abundance: once; d_gene: TRBD2; j_gene: TRBJ2-2; CDR3aa: CASSQLPGLAGDRGGELFF; CDR3nt: TGCGCCAGCAGCCAGCTACCGGGACTAGCGGGGGATAGGGGGGGGGAGCTGTTTTTT
v_gene: TRBV19; abundance: -; d_gene: -; j_gene: TRBJ1-3; CDR3aa: CASSRGGSGGNTIYF; CDR3nt: TGTGCCAGTAGTCGAGGGGGATCGGGAGGAAACACCATATATTTT
v_gene: TRBV6-5; abundance: -; d_gene: -; j_gene: TRBJ2-7; CDR3aa: CASSPTVNEQYF; CDR3nt: TGTGCCAGCAGTCCGACAGTCAACGAGCAGTACTTC
v_gene: TRBV5-1; abundance: -; d_gene: TRBD2; j_gene: TRBJ2-1; CDR3aa: CASSLAPLTSGLSYNEQFF; CDR3nt: TGCGCCAGCAGCTTGGCCCCACTGACTAGCGGCCTATCCTACAATGAGCAGTTCTTC
v_gene: TRBV5-1; abundance: -; d_gene: -; j_gene: TRBJ2-7; CDR3aa: CASSLSREAEQYF; CDR3nt: TGCGCCAGCAGCTTAAGCAGGGAGGCCGAGCAGTACTTC
v_gene: TRBV5-1; abundance: once; d_gene: -; j_gene: TRBJ2-6; CDR3aa: CASGAGASSGANVLTF; CDR3nt: TGCGCCAGCGGCGCAGGGGCGAGCTCTGGGGCCAACGTCCTGACTTTC
v_gene: TRBV5-1; abundance: -; d_gene: -; j_gene: TRBJ2-3; CDR3aa: CASSSGLYTDTQYF; CDR3nt: TGCGCCAGCAGTTCGGGACTCTACACAGATACGCAGTATTTT
v_gene: TRBV7-9; abundance: few; d_gene: TRBD2; j_gene: TRBJ2-1; CDR3aa: CASSRGTSGYNEQFF; CDR3nt: TGTGCCAGCAGCAGGGGGACTAGCGGGTACAATGAGCAGTTCTTC
v_gene: TRBV19; abundance: few; d_gene: -; j_gene: TRBJ1-5; CDR3aa: CASNGQLNQPQHF; CDR3nt: TGTGCCAGTAATGGACAGCTTAATCAGCCCCAGCATTTT
v_gene: TRBV4-3; abundance: -; d_gene: TRBD1; j_gene: TRBJ1-2; CDR3aa: CASSQDPGAGGAGGYTF; CDR3nt: TGCGCCAGCAGCCAAGATCCCGGGGCAGGGGGCGCGGGTGGCTACACCTTC
v_gene: TRBV27; abundance: once; d_gene: -; j_gene: TRBJ2-5; CDR3aa: CASSLSPMRVPPETQYF; CDR3nt: TGTGCCAGCAGTTTATCCCCTATGCGGGTACCCCCAGAGACCCAGTACTTC
v_gene: TRBV15; abundance: -; d_gene: TRBD2; j_gene: TRBJ2-3; CDR3aa: CATSREKRGFQYF; CDR3nt: TGTGCCACCAGCAGAGAGAAGCGGGGGTTCCAGTATTTT
v_gene: TRBV7-8; abundance: -; d_gene: -; j_gene: TRBJ1-1; CDR3aa: CASSNLRGRDTEAFF; CDR3nt: TGTGCCAGCAGCAACCTCCGAGGCAGGGACACTGAAGCTTTCTTT
v_gene: TRBV9; abundance: once; d_gene: TRBD2; j_gene: TRBJ2-2; CDR3aa: CASSPSGGLVTGELFF; CDR3nt: TGTGCCAGCAGCCCCAGCGGGGGACTAGTGACCGGGGAGCTGTTTTTT
v_gene: TRBV6-5; abundance: few; d_gene: -; j_gene: TRBJ2-7; CDR3aa: CASSPGTPRDEQYF; CDR3nt: TGTGCCAGCAGTCCCGGGACTCCCAGGGACGAGCAGTACTTC
v_gene: TRBV9; abundance: -; d_gene: TRBD2; j_gene: TRBJ2-1; CDR3aa: CASSVEGTSDYNEQFF; CDR3nt: TGTGCCAGCAGCGTAGAGGGGACTAGCGACTACAATGAGCAGTTCTTC
v_gene: TRBV6-4; abundance: -; d_gene: TRBD2; j_gene: TRBJ2-3; CDR3aa: CASSDSGGADTQYF; CDR3nt: TGTGCCAGCAGTGACTCGGGGGGGGCAGATACGCAGTATTTT
v_gene: TRBV2; abundance: few; d_gene: -; j_gene: TRBJ2-5; CDR3aa: CASSHGTRETQYF; CDR3nt: TGTGCCAGCAGTCACGGGACTCGGGAGACCCAGTACTTC
v_gene: TRBV27; abundance: -; d_gene: -; j_gene: TRBJ1-1; CDR3aa: CASSRRQSEAFF; CDR3nt: TGTGCCAGCAGTCGAAGACAAAGCGAAGCTTTCTTT
v_gene: TRBV28; abundance: few; d_gene: -; j_gene: TRBJ1-1; CDR3aa: CASSLSSWSSGWTEAFF; CDR3nt: TGTGCCAGCAGTTTAAGTTCTTGGTCCTCAGGGTGGACTGAAGCTTTCTTT
v_gene: TRBV5-1; abundance: -; d_gene: -; j_gene: TRBJ1-6; CDR3aa: CASSLARTASSPLHF; CDR3nt: TGCGCCAGCAGCTTGGCTCGGACAGCCAGTTCACCCCTCCACTTT
v_gene: TRBV6-1; abundance: few; d_gene: -; j_gene: TRBJ2-7; CDR3aa: CASSEAARTYEQYF; CDR3nt: TGTGCCAGCAGTGAAGCGGCCAGAACCTACGAGCAGTACTTC
v_gene: TRBV5-1; abundance: -; d_gene: TRBD2; j_gene: TRBJ2-1; CDR3aa: CASSFSSGSSYNEQFF; CDR3nt: TGCGCCAGCAGCTTCTCTAGCGGGAGCTCCTACAATGAGCAGTTCTTC
v_gene: TRBV23-1; abundance: -; d_gene: TRBD1; j_gene: TRBJ2-3; CDR3aa: CASSRKTGPLRGTDTQYF; CDR3nt: TGCGCCAGCAGTCGAAAGACAGGGCCATTAAGGGGCACAGATACGCAGTATTTT
v_gene: TRBV11-2; abundance: -; d_gene: -; j_gene: TRBJ2-6; CDR3aa: CASSPSGANVLTF; CDR3nt: TGTGCCAGCAGCCCTTCTGGGGCCAACGTCCTGACTTTC
v_gene: TRBV19; abundance: -; d_gene: -; j_gene: TRBJ2-3; CDR3aa: CASSIVGADTQYF; CDR3nt: TGTGCCAGTAGTATAGTCGGGGCAGATACGCAGTATTTT
v_gene: TRBV29-1; abundance: -; d_gene: -; j_gene: TRBJ2-7; CDR3aa: CSVPVGGFSYEQYF; CDR3nt: TGCAGCGTCCCCGTCGGGGGATTCTCCTACGAGCAGTACTTC
v_gene: TRBV6-5; abundance: -; d_gene: TRBD2; j_gene: TRBJ2-2; CDR3aa: CASSHSGANTGELFF; CDR3nt: TGTGCCAGCAGCCATAGCGGGGCGAACACCGGGGAGCTGTTTTTT
v_gene: TRBV7-6; abundance: -; d_gene: -; j_gene: TRBJ2-3; CDR3aa: CASSPPESSTDTQYF; CDR3nt: TGTGCCAGCAGCCCTCCCGAGTCTAGCACAGATACGCAGTATTTT
v_gene: TRBV28; abundance: few; d_gene: TRBD2; j_gene: TRBJ2-5; CDR3aa: CASRSRLGLPPGTQYF; CDR3nt: TGTGCCAGCAGATCCCGGCTGGGACTACCCCCGGGGACCCAGTACTTC
v_gene: TRBV11-3; abundance: -; d_gene: -; j_gene: TRBJ2-7; CDR3aa: CASFRGGSTPSYEQYF; CDR3nt: TGTGCCAGCTTCAGGGGAGGGAGTACCCCCTCCTACGAGCAGTACTTC
v_gene: TRBV2; abundance: -; d_gene: TRBD1; j_gene: TRBJ2-7; CDR3aa: CASSPGTGIYEQYF; CDR3nt: TGTGCCAGCAGTCCCGGGACAGGGATCTACGAGCAGTACTTC
v_gene: TRBV27; abundance: -; d_gene: TRBD2; j_gene: TRBJ2-1; CDR3aa: CASSPATSGSRHEQFF; CDR3nt: TGTGCCAGCAGCCCCGCGACTAGCGGGAGTAGGCATGAGCAGTTCTTC
v_gene: TRBV19; abundance: -; d_gene: TRBD1; j_gene: TRBJ1-2; CDR3aa: CASSIGETRGNYGYTF; CDR3nt: TGTGCCAGTAGTATAGGAGAGACCAGGGGGAACTATGGCTACACCTTC
v_gene: TRBV6-1; abundance: -; d_gene: -; j_gene: TRBJ2-1; CDR3aa: CASGRLQSGYNEQFF; CDR3nt: TGTGCCAGCGGCCGCCTACAGTCGGGGTACAATGAGCAGTTCTTC
v_gene: TRBV4-1; abundance: -; d_gene: TRBD1; j_gene: TRBJ1-5; CDR3aa: CASSQGGTVNQPQHF; CDR3nt: TGCGCCAGCAGCCAAGGGGGGACAGTAAATCAGCCCCAGCATTTT
v_gene: TRBV30; abundance: -; d_gene: TRBD1; j_gene: TRBJ2-7; CDR3aa: CAWSTTTGLEYF; CDR3nt: TGTGCCTGGAGTACTACGACAGGGCTTGAGTACTTC
v_gene: TRBV29-1; abundance: -; d_gene: -; j_gene: TRBJ1-2; CDR3aa: CSAVQGGYGYTF; CDR3nt: TGCAGCGCTGTACAAGGGGGCTATGGCTACACCTTC
v_gene: TRBV11-2; abundance: -; d_gene: TRBD2; j_gene: TRBJ2-3; CDR3aa: CASSYLAGGSLADTQYF; CDR3nt: TGTGCCAGCAGCTACTTAGCGGGGGGGTCCCTTGCCGATACGCAGTATTTT
v_gene: TRBV27; abundance: -; d_gene: -; j_gene: TRBJ2-1; CDR3aa: CASSPDSPKYNEQFF; CDR3nt: TGTGCCAGCAGTCCTGACAGCCCCAAGTACAATGAGCAGTTCTTC
v_gene: TRBV2; abundance: -; d_gene: -; j_gene: TRBJ2-3; CDR3aa: CASSEQGSRTDTQYF; CDR3nt: TGTGCCAGCAGCGAACAGGGATCACGCACAGATACGCAGTATTTT
v_gene: TRBV7-9; abundance: -; d_gene: TRBD2; j_gene: TRBJ2-2; CDR3aa: CASSLTSGTGELFF; CDR3nt: TGTGCCAGCAGCTTAACTAGCGGCACCGGGGAGCTGTTTTTT
v_gene: TRBV30; abundance: -; d_gene: -; j_gene: TRBJ1-2; CDR3aa: CAWSRRGGHGYTF; CDR3nt: TGTGCCTGGAGTAGGCGAGGGGGTCATGGCTACACCTTC
v_gene: TRBV28; abundance: -; d_gene: -; j_gene: TRBJ2-5; CDR3aa: CASSLRSGTGTQYF; CDR3nt: TGTGCCAGCAGTTTGAGGAGCGGTACTGGGACCCAGTACTTC
v_gene: TRBV11-2; abundance: -; d_gene: -; j_gene: TRBJ2-3; CDR3aa: CASSLGTGDTQYF; CDR3nt: TGTGCCAGCAGCTTAGGGACGGGGGATACGCAGTATTTT
v_gene: TRBV19; abundance: few; d_gene: TRBD2; j_gene: TRBJ2-7; CDR3aa: CASSIGLAGGYEQYF; CDR3nt: TGTGCCAGTAGTATAGGGCTAGCGGGGGGTTACGAGCAGTACTTC
v_gene: TRBV6-5; abundance: -; d_gene: -; j_gene: TRBJ2-7; CDR3aa: CASSYSAGVRYEQYF; CDR3nt: TGTGCCAGCAGTTACTCAGCAGGGGTTAGGTACGAGCAGTACTTC
v_gene: TRBV7-8; abundance: -; d_gene: -; j_gene: TRBJ1-4; CDR3aa: CASSPRVRGPTDEKLFF; CDR3nt: TGTGCCAGCAGCCCACGGGTCAGGGGACCTACGGACGAAAAACTGTTTTTT
v_gene: TRBV15; abundance: -; d_gene: TRBD1; j_gene: TRBJ1-4; CDR3aa: CATSSEQGAVEKLFF; CDR3nt: TGTGCCACCAGCAGCGAACAGGGGGCAGTAGAAAAACTGTTTTTT
v_gene: TRBV6-5; abundance: -; d_gene: -; j_gene: TRBJ1-2; CDR3aa: CASSYRGGYGYTF; CDR3nt: TGTGCCAGCAGTTATAGGGGAGGCTATGGCTACACCTTC
v_gene: TRBV6-5; abundance: once; d_gene: -; j_gene: TRBJ2-5; CDR3aa: CASSYGGYQETQYF; CDR3nt: TGTGCCAGCAGTTACGGAGGGTACCAAGAGACCCAGTACTTC
v_gene: TRBV23-1; abundance: -; d_gene: -; j_gene: TRBJ2-7; CDR3aa: CASSQSFGAEDTQRTYEQYF; CDR3nt: TGCGCCAGCAGTCAATCTTTTGGGGCAGAGGATACACAAAGAACCTACGAGCAGTACTTC
v_gene: TRBV30; abundance: -; d_gene: -; j_gene: TRBJ2-3; CDR3aa: CAWGVADTQYF; CDR3nt: TGTGCCTGGGGAGTTGCAGATACGCAGTATTTT
v_gene: TRBV7-3; abundance: few; d_gene: TRBD1; j_gene: TRBJ1-1; CDR3aa: CASQGQGAAEAFF; CDR3nt: TGTGCCAGCCAGGGACAGGGGGCGGCTGAAGCTTTCTTT
v_gene: TRBV6-5; abundance: -; d_gene: TRBD2; j_gene: TRBJ2-7; CDR3aa: CASSLSGTKYEQYF; CDR3nt: TGTGCCAGCAGTTTATCCGGGACTAAGTACGAGCAGTACTTC